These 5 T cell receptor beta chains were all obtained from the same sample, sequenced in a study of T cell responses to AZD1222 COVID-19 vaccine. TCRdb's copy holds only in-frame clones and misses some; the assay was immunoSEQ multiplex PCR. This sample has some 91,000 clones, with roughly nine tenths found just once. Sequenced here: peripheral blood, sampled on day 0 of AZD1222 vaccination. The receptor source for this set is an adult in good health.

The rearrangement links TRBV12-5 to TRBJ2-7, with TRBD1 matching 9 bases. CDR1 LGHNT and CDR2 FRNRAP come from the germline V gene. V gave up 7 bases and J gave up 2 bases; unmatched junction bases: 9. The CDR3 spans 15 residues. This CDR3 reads CASALVTGGTYEQYF. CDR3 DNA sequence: TGTGCTAGTGCACTTGTGACAGGGGGTACCTACGAGCAGTACTTC.

The CDR3 loop reads CASSLAGGRQPQHF. In DNA, the CDR3 is TGTGCCAGCAGCTTGGCAGGGGGGAGGCAGCCCCAGCATTTT. The chain has TRBV5-6 and TRBJ1-5; 7 bases align to TRBD1. The V gene end was trimmed by 0 bases and the J gene end by 7 bases; junction bases not matched to a gene: 4. The length of the CDR3 is 14 residues. Looked up from germline, CDR1 is SGHDT and CDR2 is YYEEEE.

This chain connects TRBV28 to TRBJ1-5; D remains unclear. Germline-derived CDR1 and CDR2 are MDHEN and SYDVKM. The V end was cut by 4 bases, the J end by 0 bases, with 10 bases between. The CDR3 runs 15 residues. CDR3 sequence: CASSSLVYSNQPQHF. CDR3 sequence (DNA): TGTGCCAGCAGTTCACTGGTATATAGCAATCAGCCCCAGCATTTT.

The CDR3 region is CASSQEAVSYNEQFF. The CDR3 DNA reads TGTGCCAGCAGCCAAGAGGCTGTCTCCTACAATGAGCAGTTCTTC. V usage is TRBV4-2 and J usage is TRBJ2-1; D is unclear. Germline CDR1 and CDR2: LGHNA and YNFKEQ. With 0 bases removed from V and 0 bases from J, the gap between germline ends came to 6 bases. The CDR3 contains 15 residues.

CDR3 sequence: CATSRDREQSEAFF. For the CDR3, the DNA is TGTGCCACCAGCAGAGATCGAGAGCAGTCTGAAGCTTTCTTT. V gene TRBV15 combines with J gene TRBJ1-1, with D hard to call. Deletions cut 0 bases from V and 6 bases from J, with 11 bases between. The CDR3 is 14 amino acids. Germline V gene sequence: CDR1 LNHNV, CDR2 YYDKDF (reference sequence).